This T cell receptor beta chain was retrieved from a study of T cells after yellow fever vaccination. Study-level findings and limits: Researchers cautioned that FACS-sorted repertoires could harbor abundant clonotypes contaminating from the bulk population. Most clones from primary vaccination resurfaced after the booster (about 96% CD4, 88% CD8). Researchers noted that a small share of clonotypes showed up in both CD4 and CD8 compartments.

Trimming left V 0 bases short and J 1 base short, with 16 bases between. The V gene's germline CDR1 is SGHTA and CDR2 FQGNSA. The CDR3 is 17 residues long. A word on this clonotype: Antigen unknown.

MiXCR was run by TCRdb on the 5' RACE reads, yielding one entry per CDR3 protein. The sample includes 450,000 to 650,000 distinct CDR3 sequences, approximately 15% of them seen just once. V usage is TRBV7-2 and J usage is TRBJ2-7; possible D gene TRBD2, 6 bases. The sample here was PBMCs, taken on the day of the yellow fever booster vaccination. The sequence was collected from a man aged 25 to 40 who received the YFV17D yellow fever vaccine. Here the CDR3 reads CASSLAFSGDWSYEQYF. CDR3 nucleotide sequence: TGTGCCAGCAGCTTAGCATTTAGCGGTGATTGGTCCTACGAGCAGTACTTC.